Here is one TCR beta chain with its context. Antigen: not known. The data were obtained in a study of T cells after yellow fever vaccination. Whole-study context: Fractions containing few cells were prepared with SMART-Seq v4 Ultra Low Input.

Universal primer sites and UMIs were introduced during 5'RACE template-switching synthesis of TCR cDNA. TCRdb recomputed calls from the 5' RACE reads with MiXCR, one row per CDR3 protein. The table has some 320,000 distinct CDR3 sequences, roughly 8.7% seen once; the top ten hold over 15%. Looked up from germline, CDR1 is SGDLS and CDR2 is YYNGEE. Trimming shortened V by 4 bases and J by 7 bases, and 12 bases separated the two germline ends. CDR3 length: 14 amino acids. General study findings and limits: In FACS-sorted repertoires, abundant clonotypes from the bulk population could appear as contaminants. A large majority of primary-vaccination clones showed up again after the booster (about 97% CD4, roughly 88% CD8).

The sample was PBMCs, taken on the day of the first yellow fever vaccination. The rearrangement joins TRBV9 to TRBJ1-6, with D unresolved. The sequence was obtained from a man between 18 and 35 years old who received the YFV17D yellow fever vaccine. Here the CDR3 reads CASSQDRPNSPLHF. The CDR3 region has the DNA TGTGCCAGCAGCCAAGATCGTCCCAATTCACCCCTCCACTTT. The variable domain in full, with the rest retrieved from reference TRBV9 and TRBJ1-6, is DSGVTQTPKHLITATGQRVTLRCSPRSGDLSVYWYQQSLDQGLQFLIQYYNGEERAKGNILERFSAQQFPDLHSELNLSSLELGDSALYFCASSQDRPNSPLHFGNGTRLTVT.